Below, one TCR beta chain is given with its context. These data belong to a study of cytotoxic CD8 clonotypes in ibrutinib-treated CLL. TCR beta library input comprised around 2 micrograms of genomic DNA from cryopreserved PBMCs. Clones were sequenced by immunoSEQ multiplex PCR, and TCRdb holds only the in-frame ones, with some missing. The sample has roughly 53,000 clones, 54% seen once. The CDR3 spans 13 residues. Germline CDR1 is MGHDK and CDR2 is SYGVNS. V shed 9 bases and J 4 bases; nucleotides not matched to a gene: 5. This clonotype was obtained from a human donor with chronic lymphocytic leukemia. The sample consisted of PBMCs, taken at disease progression, from a patient treated with ibrutinib. The J gene is TRBJ2-2, the V gene TRBV25-1; TRBD1 matches 7 bases. The CDR3 sequence: CASTDRLTGELFF. The CDR3 region has the DNA TGTGCCAGTACGGACAGGCTCACCGGGGAGCTGTTTTTT.